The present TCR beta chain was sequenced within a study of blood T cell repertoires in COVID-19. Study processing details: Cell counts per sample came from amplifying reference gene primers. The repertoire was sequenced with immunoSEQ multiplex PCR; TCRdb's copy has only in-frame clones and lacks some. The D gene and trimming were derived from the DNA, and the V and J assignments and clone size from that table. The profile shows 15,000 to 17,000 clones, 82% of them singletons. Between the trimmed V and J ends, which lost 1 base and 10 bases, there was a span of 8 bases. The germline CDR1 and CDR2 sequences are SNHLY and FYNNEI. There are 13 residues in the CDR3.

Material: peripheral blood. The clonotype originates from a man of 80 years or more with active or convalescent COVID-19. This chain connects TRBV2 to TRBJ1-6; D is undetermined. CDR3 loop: CASSEGEVSPLHF. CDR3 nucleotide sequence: TGTGCCAGCAGTGAAGGGGAGGTCTCACCCCTCCACTTT.